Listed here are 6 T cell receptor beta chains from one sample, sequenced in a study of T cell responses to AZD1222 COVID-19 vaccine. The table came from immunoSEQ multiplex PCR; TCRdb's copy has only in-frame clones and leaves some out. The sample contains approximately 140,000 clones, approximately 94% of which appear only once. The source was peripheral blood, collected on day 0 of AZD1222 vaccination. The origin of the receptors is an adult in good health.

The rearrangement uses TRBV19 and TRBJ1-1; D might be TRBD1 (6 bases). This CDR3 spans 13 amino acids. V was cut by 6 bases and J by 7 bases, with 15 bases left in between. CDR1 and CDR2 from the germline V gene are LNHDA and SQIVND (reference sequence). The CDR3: CASSVGGGVEAFF. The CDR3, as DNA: TGTGCCAGTAGCGTGGGAGGGGGGGTTGAAGCTTTCTTT.

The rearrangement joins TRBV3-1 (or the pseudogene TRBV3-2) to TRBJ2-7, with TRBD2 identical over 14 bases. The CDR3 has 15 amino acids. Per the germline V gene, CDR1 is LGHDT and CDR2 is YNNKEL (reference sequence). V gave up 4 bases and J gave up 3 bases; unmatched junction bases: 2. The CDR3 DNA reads TGTGCCAGCAGCCCGGGACTAGCGGGAGACTACGAGCAGTACGTC. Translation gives CASSPGLAGDYEQYV.

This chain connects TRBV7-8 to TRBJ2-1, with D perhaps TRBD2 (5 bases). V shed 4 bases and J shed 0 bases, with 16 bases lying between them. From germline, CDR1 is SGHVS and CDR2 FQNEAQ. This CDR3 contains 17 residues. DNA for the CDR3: TGTGCCAGCAGCTCTGTCCGGACGGGGAGCTCCTACAATGAGCAGTTCTTC. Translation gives CASSSVRTGSSYNEQFF.

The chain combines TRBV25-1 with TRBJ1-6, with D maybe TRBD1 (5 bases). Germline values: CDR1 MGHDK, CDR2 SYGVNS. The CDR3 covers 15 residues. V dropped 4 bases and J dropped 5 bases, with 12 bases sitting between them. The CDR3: CASSVGGSNNSPLHF. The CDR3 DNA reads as TGTGCCAGCAGTGTGGGGGGGAGTAATAATTCACCCCTCCACTTT.

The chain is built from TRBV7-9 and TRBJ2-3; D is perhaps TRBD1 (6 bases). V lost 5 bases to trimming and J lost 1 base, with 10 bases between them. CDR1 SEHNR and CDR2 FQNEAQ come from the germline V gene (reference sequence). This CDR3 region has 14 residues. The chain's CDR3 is CASSPRQGTDTQYF. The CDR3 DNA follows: TGTGCCAGCAGCCCACGACAGGGCACAGATACGCAGTATTTT.

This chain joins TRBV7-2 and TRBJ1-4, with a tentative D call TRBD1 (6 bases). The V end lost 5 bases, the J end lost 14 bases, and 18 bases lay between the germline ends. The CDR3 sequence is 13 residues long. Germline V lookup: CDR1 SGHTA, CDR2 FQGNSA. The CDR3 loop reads CASSPGDGTSLFF. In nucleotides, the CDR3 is TGTGCCAGCAGCCCCGGGGACGGGACAAGCCTGTTTTTT.